A single sample is the source of the 27 T cell receptor beta chains below, sequenced in a study of OX40 agonist ivuxolimab in advanced cancers. Here immunoSEQ multiplex PCR was the method, and the copy in TCRdb shows in-frame clones only, minus some. The sample has approximately 110,000 clones; 80% to 95% are singletons. The sample in question was CD4+ or CD8+ T cells sorted from blood, obtained in a trial of the OX40 agonist ivuxolimab. These receptors all stem from an adult with an advanced solid tumor such as melanoma, head and neck, liver or kidney cancer.

The CDR3 bases are TGTGCCAGCCGGAGGGGCGGGAGTACCTACGAGCAGTACTTC. Translated, it gives CASRRGGSTYEQYF. The gene calls are TRBV28 and TRBJ2-7; 7 nucleotides line up with TRBD2. CDR3 length: 14 residues. Per germline, CDR1 MDHEN and CDR2 SYDVKM. V lost 8 bases and J lost 2; bases outside the gene matches: 9. Looking up the rest from reference TRBV28 and TRBJ2-7 gives the full variable domain: DVKVTQSSRYLVKRTGEKVFLECVQDMDHENMFWYRQDPGLGLRLIYFSYDVKMKEKGDIPEGYSVSREKKERFSLILESASTNQTSMYLCASRRGGSTYEQYFGPGTRLTVT.

The chain carries TRBV7-3 and TRBJ2-3, with D perhaps TRBD1 (6 bases). This CDR3 comprises 15 residues. Germline loops: CDR1 SGHTA, CDR2 FQGTGA. Trimming left V 1 base short and J 2 bases short, with 10 bases between. The chain's CDR3 is CASSLSGQNTDTQYF. CDR3 in DNA: TGTGCCAGCAGCTTAAGCGGACAGAACACAGATACGCAGTATTTT.

The chain links TRBV9 to TRBJ2-6; D is perhaps TRBD2 (5 bases). Germline V lookup: CDR1 SGDLS, CDR2 YYNGEE. There are 15 residues in the CDR3. Trimming shortened V by 2 bases and J by 2 bases, and 8 bases separated the two germline ends. The CDR3 DNA sequence: TGTGCCAGCAGCGTCCCCGGGGCTGGGGCCAACGTCCTGACTTTC. This codes for CASSVPGAGANVLTF.

V gene TRBV28 combines with J gene TRBJ1-1, with D maybe TRBD1 (5 bases). The CDR3 sequence is 14 residues long. Looked up from germline, CDR1 is MDHEN and CDR2 is SYDVKM. Trimming cost V 3 bases and J 1 base, with 9 bases left between them. The CDR3 region is CASSLWGENTEAFF. The CDR3 coding sequence is TGTGCCAGCAGTTTGTGGGGGGAGAACACTGAAGCTTTCTTT.

The chain joins TRBV6-5 to TRBJ2-3; D is perhaps TRBD1 (6 bases). V lost 6 bases and J 8 bases, leaving 12 bases between the germline ends. Germline CDR1 is MNHEY and CDR2 is SVGAGI. The CDR3 loop spans 12 amino acids. CDR3 sequence: CASRSSGVTQYF. As DNA, the CDR3 is TGTGCCAGCAGGAGCTCAGGGGTTACGCAGTATTTT.

This chain links TRBV12-5 with TRBJ2-7; D gene ambiguous. The germline CDR1 and CDR2 sequences are LGHNT and FRNRAP. This CDR3 contains 13 residues. V gave up 8 bases and J gave up 1 base, with 12 bases separating them. CDR3 nucleotide sequence: TGTGCTAGTTTGACGGACGTATCCTACGAGCAGTACTTC. It translates to CASLTDVSYEQYF.

The V and J genes are TRBV5-1 and TRBJ1-3; 9 bases match TRBD1. CDR3 length equals 16 residues. V trimming: 3 bases; J trimming: 1 base; junction bases outside the gene matches: 5. Germline V gene lookup returns CDR1 SGHRS and CDR2 YFSETQ. CDR3 sequence reads: CASSSQGAGSGNTIYF. CDR3 coding DNA: TGCGCCAGCAGCTCACAGGGGGCAGGGTCTGGAAACACCATATATTTT.

V usage is TRBV6-7 and J usage is TRBJ2-7; D is unresolved. TRBV6-7 carries the ORF label, with uncertain function. The CDR3 loop spans 14 amino acids. The V and J ends lost 0 bases and 0 bases respectively, with 6 bases between them. Here the CDR3 reads CASSYSGSSYEQYF. CDR3 DNA sequence: TGTGCCAGCAGTTACTCGGGCAGCTCCTACGAGCAGTACTTC.

This rearrangement joins TRBV6-6 to TRBJ1-1; D unresolved. The CDR3 spans 15 residues. Per the germline V gene, CDR1 is MNHNY and CDR2 is SVGAGI (reference sequence). The V end was cut by 7 bases, the J end by 4 bases, with 19 bases between. Here the CDR3 DNA reads TGTGCCAGCACCCTGGGTCGAGGAGTCGGCACTGAAGCTTTCTTT. Translating gives CASTLGRGVGTEAFF.

The chain links TRBV7-2 to TRBJ2-7, with D tentatively TRBD1 (6 bases). Trimming removed 2 bases at V and 2 bases at J, with 13 bases between. Germline-derived CDR1 and CDR2 are SGHTA and FQGNSA. The CDR3 length is 15 residues. The CDR3 region is CASSLKTGYTYEQYF. The CDR3 nucleotides read TGTGCCAGCAGCTTAAAGACAGGATATACCTACGAGCAGTACTTC.

The chain recombines TRBV7-3 with TRBJ2-2; the match to TRBD2 covers 9 bases. Germline V gene sequence: CDR1 SGHTA, CDR2 FQGTGA. This CDR3 has 15 residues. V lost 4 bases to trimming and J lost 6 bases; unmatched junction nucleotides: 6. The CDR3 loop is CASSSSTSGAGELFF. DNA of the CDR3: TGTGCCAGCAGCTCCTCGACTAGCGGCGCCGGGGAGCTGTTTTTT.

The chain links TRBV4-3 to TRBJ2-7, with 9 bases aligning to TRBD2. Per the germline V gene, CDR1 is LGHNA and CDR2 is YSLEER. The CDR3 is made up of 15 amino acids. After removal of 1 base from V and 1 base from J, the junction contained 2 bases not matched to a gene. The CDR3 spells CASSQGLAGSYEQYF. CDR3 in DNA: TGCGCCAGCAGCCAAGGGCTAGCGGGGTCCTACGAGCAGTACTTC.

The chain carries TRBV30 and TRBJ1-5; TRBD1 agrees at 8 bases. Germline values: CDR1 GTSNPN, CDR2 SVGIG (reference sequence). There are 14 residues in the CDR3. J was trimmed by 9 bases and V by 0 bases; bases with no gene match: 7. In nucleotides, the CDR3 is TGTGCCTGGAGTGTACTGGACAGGGTCGTGCCCCAGCATTTT. It encodes CAWSVLDRVVPQHF.

The chain has TRBV28 and TRBJ1-5; perhaps TRBD1 as D (6 bases). The CDR3 sequence is 19 residues long. Germline V gene lookup returns CDR1 MDHEN and CDR2 SYDVKM. V dropped 2 bases and J dropped 3 bases, with 23 bases sitting between them. The CDR3 sequence is CASSLGVWTEPSPNQPQHF. CDR3 bases: TGTGCCAGCAGTTTAGGGGTATGGACAGAACCTTCCCCCAATCAGCCCCAGCATTTT.

The chain joins TRBV12-5 to TRBJ1-4; 9 positions agree with TRBD1. Germline V CDR1 and CDR2: LGHNT, FRNRAP. The CDR3 is made up of 15 amino acids. J was trimmed by 4 bases and V by 1 base; bases with no gene match: 1. CDR3 nucleotides: TGTGCTAGTGGTTTGGGACAGGGGGATAATGAAAAACTGTTTTTT. Encoded protein: CASGLGQGDNEKLFF.

This clone was seen a few times. The rearrangement joins TRBV29-1 to TRBJ2-2; the D gene is possibly TRBD1 (6 bases). The CDR3 extends over 14 amino acids. CDR1 is SQVTM, CDR2 ANQGSEA, per germline. V was trimmed by 3 bases and J by 3 bases, leaving 11 bases between them. Here the CDR3 DNA reads TGCAGCGTTGACTCAGGGGTTGACACCGGGGAGCTGTTTTTT. Residues: CSVDSGVDTGELFF.

The CDR3 DNA is TGTGCCAGCAGTCGAATCGAGACGGATACTAATGAAAAACTGTTTTTT. Translated, it gives CASSRIETDTNEKLFF. The chain employs TRBV28 and TRBJ1-4; D gene ambiguous. This CDR3 region has 16 residues. The V end was cut by 5 bases, the J end by 2 bases, with 15 bases between. Germline V lookup: CDR1 MDHEN, CDR2 SYDVKM.

The rearrangement uses TRBV18 and TRBJ2-2, with 7 bases that match TRBD1. Germline CDR1 reads KGHSH; CDR2 reads LQKENI. The CDR3 is made up of 16 amino acids. V trimming: 2 bases; J trimming: 5 bases; junction bases outside the gene matches: 8. The chain's CDR3 is CASSPGDRDRTGELFF. CDR3 nucleotide sequence: TGTGCCAGCTCACCAGGAGACAGGGATAGGACCGGGGAGCTGTTTTTT.

The chain joins TRBV5-1 to TRBJ2-5; no firm D call. Germline V gene data show CDR1 as SGHRS and CDR2 as YFSETQ. The CDR3 has 14 residues. V was cut by 2 bases and J by 5 bases, with 13 bases left in between. The CDR3 spells CASSFPQGEETQYF. Written as DNA, the CDR3 is TGCGCCAGCAGCTTCCCCCAAGGAGAGGAGACCCAGTACTTC.

This chain's CDR3 is CASSQYSNTGELFF. DNA for the CDR3: TGTGCCAGCAGCCAATACAGCAACACCGGGGAGCTGTTTTTT. The gene calls are TRBV14 and TRBJ2-2; D remains unclear. Germline V CDR1 and CDR2: SGHDN, FVKESK. The CDR3 is made up of 14 amino acids. Trimming cost V 2 bases and J 2 bases, with 6 bases left between them.

The V call is TRBV6-5, the J call TRBJ1-1, with TRBD1 as a possible D gene (6 bases). The germline V and J ends were trimmed by 5 bases and 8 bases, with 15 bases remaining between them. CDR1 and CDR2 from the germline V gene are MNHEY and SVGAGI. CDR3 length equals 13 residues. The CDR3 region has the DNA TGTGCCAGCAGTAAGGGACATTTGGGAGAAGCTTTCTTT. Protein product: CASSKGHLGEAFF.

The chain recombines TRBV2 with TRBJ1-1, with TRBD1 as a possible D gene (5 bases). The CDR3 loop spans 12 amino acids. The V and J ends lost 7 bases and 11 bases respectively, with 17 bases between them. Germline lookup yields CDR1 SNHLY and CDR2 FYNNEI. CDR3 coding DNA: TGTGCCAGCAACGTAGGGAGGGGTGAGGCTTTCTTT. Protein: CASNVGRGEAFF. The full variable domain, its missing parts supplied by reference TRBV2 and TRBJ1-1, is EPEVTQTPSHQVTQMGQEVILRCVPISNHLYFYWYRQILGQKVEFLVSFYNNEISEKSEIFDDQFSVERPDGSNFTLKIRSTKLEDSAMYFCASNVGRGEAFFGQGTRLTVV.

The chain recombines TRBV28 with TRBJ2-2; no definite D call. This CDR3 is built from 12 residues. Trimming pared 4 bases from V and 9 bases from J, leaving 9 bases between. The V gene's germline CDR1 is MDHEN and CDR2 SYDVKM. DNA of the CDR3: TGTGCCAGCAGTTCCTTAGGGCGGGAGCTGTTTTTT. Amino acids: CASSSLGRELFF.

The rearrangement joins TRBV28 to TRBJ2-1; TRBD2 matches 7 bases. Germline CDR1 and CDR2: MDHEN and SYDVKM. This CDR3 contains 12 residues. Losses at the gene ends were 8 bases for V and 6 bases for J; bases not matched to a gene: 4. For the CDR3, the DNA is TGTGCCAGCGGGAGGGGCCCCAATGAGCAGTTCTTC. Protein sequence: CASGRGPNEQFF.

The chain couples TRBV7-9 to TRBJ1-5; D remains ambiguous. The CDR3 covers 13 residues. The V gene's germline CDR1 is SEHNR and CDR2 FQNEAQ (reference sequence). V lost 6 bases, J lost 4 bases, and 10 bases lay in between. CDR3 DNA: TGTGCCAGCAGTACTGGTACGAATCAGCCCCAGCATTTT. Protein sequence: CASSTGTNQPQHF. The whole variable domain, remainder taken from reference TRBV7-9 and TRBJ1-5, is DTGVSQNPRHKITKRGQNVTFRCDPISEHNRLYWYRQTLGQGPEFLTYFQNEAQLEKSRLLSDRFSAERPKGSFSTLEIQRTEQGDSAMYLCASSTGTNQPQHFGDGTRLSIL.

Here the CDR3 DNA reads TGTGCCAGCAGATCAGGGTCCGGGGCCAACGTCCTGACTTTC. Amino acid sequence: CASRSGSGANVLTF. The chain uses TRBV9 and TRBJ2-6; D might be TRBD1 (5 bases). Germline V CDR1 and CDR2: SGDLS, YYNGEE. The V end lost 5 bases, the J end lost 4 bases, and 10 bases lay between the germline ends. The CDR3 covers 14 residues.

This clone was found once. The genes are TRBV5-1 and TRBJ1-4; unclear D gene. V lost 0 bases to trimming and J lost 4 bases, with 7 bases between them. CDR3 length equals 14 residues. In germline, CDR1 is SGHRS, CDR2 YFSETQ. The CDR3 region has the DNA TGCGCCAGCAGCTTGGAAGCCAATAATGAAAAACTGTTTTTT. This codes for CASSLEANNEKLFF.